The 17 T cell receptor beta chains below all came from one sample that was sequenced in a study of blood T cell repertoires in COVID-19. Profiled with immunoSEQ multiplex PCR; TCRdb holds only in-frame clones, not every one. This sample has around 140,000 clones; 80% to 90% occur once, and the top ten carry 8% to 9%. The specimen sequenced was peripheral blood. Every receptor here comes from a woman aged 45-59 years with active or convalescent COVID-19.

The chain recombines TRBV6-5 with TRBJ2-7; 7 bases match TRBD2. V gave up 0 bases and J gave up 3 bases; unmatched junction bases: 2. The CDR3 covers 14 residues. Germline-derived CDR1 and CDR2 are MNHEY and SVGAGI. The DNA of the CDR3 is TGTGCCAGCAGTTACTCGACGGGGGGCTACGAGCAGTACTTC. Translating it yields CASSYSTGGYEQYF.

V usage is TRBV25-1 and J usage is TRBJ2-7, with 11 positions matching TRBD2. This CDR3 is 15 amino acids long. V dropped 1 base and J dropped 3; count of bases not matched to a gene: 2. CDR1 MGHDK and CDR2 SYGVNS come from the germline V gene. CDR3 amino acids: CASSESLAGVYEQYF. The CDR3 DNA is TGTGCCAGCAGTGAATCACTAGCGGGAGTCTACGAGCAGTACTTC.

The chain has TRBV5-1 and TRBJ1-2; 8 positions match TRBD1. The V and J ends lost 5 bases and 5 bases, in that order; junction bases with no gene match: 14. The CDR3 has 16 amino acids. CDR1 SGHRS and CDR2 YFSETQ come from the germline V gene. CDR3 loop: CASRGTAGGAGYGYTF. The CDR3 DNA follows: TGCGCCAGCAGAGGGACGGCAGGGGGCGCGGGATATGGCTACACCTTC.

This clone was counted only a few times. This chain uses TRBV19 with TRBJ1-2; 7 bases agree with TRBD1. Looked up from germline, CDR1 is LNHDA and CDR2 is SQIVND (reference sequence). After removal of 5 bases from V and 6 bases from J, the junction contained 12 bases not matched to a gene. There are 15 residues in the CDR3. As DNA, the CDR3 is TGTGCCAGTAGTGGCTCGCGACAGGGCACGAATGGCTACACCTTC. Amino acid sequence: CASSGSRQGTNGYTF.

This rearrangement joins TRBV3-1 (or the pseudogene TRBV3-2) to TRBJ1-2; D remains ambiguous. The CDR3 is 15 residues long. Germline V gene lookup returns CDR1 LGHDT and CDR2 YNNKEL (reference sequence). V was pared by 1 base and J by 2 bases, with 11 bases between. Written as DNA, the CDR3 is TGTGCCAGCAGCCAAGGCAATACGGGGAACTATGGCTACACCTTC. Translation: CASSQGNTGNYGYTF.

V gene TRBV30 combines with J gene TRBJ2-5, with 14 bases identical to TRBD2. The CDR3 extends over 15 amino acids. The germline V gene has CDR1 GTSNPN and CDR2 SVGIG (reference sequence). Trimming cost V 0 bases and J 4 bases; bases outside gene matches: 1. The CDR3 spells CAWSVGLAGGETQYF. The CDR3 DNA reads TGTGCCTGGAGTGTTGGACTAGCGGGAGGAGAGACCCAGTACTTC.

This CDR3 reads CASRSEGGHFGELFF. CDR3 nucleotides: TGTGCCAGCAGGTCTGAAGGAGGGCATTTTGGGGAGCTGTTTTTT. The rearrangement links TRBV4-2 to TRBJ2-2, with D tentatively TRBD2 (6 bases). The V and J ends lost 6 bases and 8 bases respectively, with 19 bases between them. The CDR3 sequence is 15 residues long. Germline V gives CDR1 LGHNA, CDR2 YNFKEQ.

The gene calls are TRBV11-3 and TRBJ1-2; no clear D gene. Germline CDR1 and CDR2: SGHNT and YENEEA. Trimming took 0 bases from V and 5 from J, leaving 10 bases between them. The CDR3 spans 14 residues. CDR3 in amino acids: CASSLDNSGYGYTF. In nucleotides, the CDR3 is TGTGCCAGCAGCTTAGATAATTCCGGGTATGGCTACACCTTC.

This chain connects TRBV29-1 to TRBJ1-4; a possible D gene is TRBD1 (6 bases). This CDR3 region has 12 residues. Germline CDR1 and CDR2: SQVTM and ANQGSEA. V was cut by 6 bases and J by 3 bases, with 8 bases left in between. CDR3 in amino acids: CSVGTPNEKLFF. CDR3 in DNA: TGCAGCGTGGGGACACCTAATGAAAAACTGTTTTTT.

This chain connects TRBV6-2 or TRBV6-3 to TRBJ1-1; 10 bases are a match to TRBD1. The CDR3 loop spans 15 amino acids. CDR1 and CDR2 from the germline V gene are MNHEY and SVGEGT. The V gene end was trimmed by 2 bases and the J gene end by 5 bases; junction bases not matched to a gene: 5. As DNA, the CDR3 is TGTGCCAGCAGTTACGTCGGGACAGGGGAAACTGAAGCTTTCTTT. This gives the protein CASSYVGTGETEAFF.

V is TRBV6-1 and J is TRBJ1-2, with TRBD1 matching 12 bases. The CDR3 is made up of 16 amino acids. CDR1 MNHNS and CDR2 SASEGT come from the germline V gene. V was pared by 0 bases and J by 3 bases, with 2 bases of the junction left unmatched. Written as DNA, the CDR3 is TGTGCCAGCAGTGAAGCGGGGACAGGGGGCTACTATGGCTACACCTTC. This gives the protein CASSEAGTGGYYGYTF.

The CDR3 region has the DNA TGTGCCAGTAGTATCGGCGGCCCGCCGAAAGCTTTCTTT. It is translated as CASSIGGPPKAFF. The rearrangement joins TRBV19 to TRBJ1-1; D is undetermined. This CDR3 is built from 13 residues. Trimming took 3 bases from V and 9 from J, leaving 14 bases between them. Germline assignment: CDR1 LNHDA and CDR2 SQIVND (reference sequence).

The rearrangement links TRBV29-1 to TRBJ2-2; D remains unclear. The V end was cut by 4 bases, the J end by 8 bases, with 8 bases between. CDR1 and CDR2 from the germline V gene are SQVTM and ANQGSEA. CDR3 size: 11 residues. Written as DNA, the CDR3 is TGCAGCGTTGGTGAGGTGGGGGAGCTGTTTTTT. It encodes CSVGEVGELFF.

The V and J genes are TRBV27 and TRBJ1-2; 12 positions match TRBD1. The germline CDR1 and CDR2 sequences are MNHEY and SMNVEV (reference sequence). There are 15 residues in the CDR3. The J segment lost 8 bases and the V segment lost 2 bases, leaving 6 bases of the junction unmatched. The CDR3 here is CASSLQGQGAGGYTF. CDR3 in DNA: TGTGCCAGCAGTTTACAGGGACAGGGGGCGGGGGGCTACACCTTC.

V usage is TRBV7-9 and J usage is TRBJ2-5; a possible D gene is TRBD2 (5 bases). The CDR3 spans 13 residues. Germline lookup yields CDR1 SEHNR and CDR2 FQNEAQ (reference sequence). Trimming took off 1 base at V and 6 bases at J, with 9 bases between the two ends. The chain's CDR3 is CASSLERVQTQYF. CDR3 DNA: TGTGCCAGCAGCTTAGAGAGGGTGCAGACCCAGTACTTC.

CDR3 in DNA: TGCGCCAGCAGCCAGGGACTAGCGGGGGGGAAAGAGACCCAGTACTTC. As protein: CASSQGLAGGKETQYF. The rearrangement joins TRBV4-3 to TRBJ2-5, with TRBD2 matching 16 bases. CDR1 LGHNA and CDR2 YSLEER come from the germline V gene. The length of the CDR3 is 16 residues. The ends lost 3 bases at V and 3 bases at J; junction bases unmatched: 1.

The rearrangement links TRBV24-1 to TRBJ1-2; 10 bases line up with TRBD1. The CDR3 extends over 16 amino acids. The V gene's germline CDR1 is KGHDR and CDR2 SFDVKD. After removal of 2 bases from V and 2 bases from J, the junction contained 4 bases not matched to a gene. This CDR3 reads CATSDSRTGGNYGYTF. The CDR3 nucleotides are TGTGCCACCAGTGATTCACGGACAGGGGGGAACTATGGCTACACCTTC.